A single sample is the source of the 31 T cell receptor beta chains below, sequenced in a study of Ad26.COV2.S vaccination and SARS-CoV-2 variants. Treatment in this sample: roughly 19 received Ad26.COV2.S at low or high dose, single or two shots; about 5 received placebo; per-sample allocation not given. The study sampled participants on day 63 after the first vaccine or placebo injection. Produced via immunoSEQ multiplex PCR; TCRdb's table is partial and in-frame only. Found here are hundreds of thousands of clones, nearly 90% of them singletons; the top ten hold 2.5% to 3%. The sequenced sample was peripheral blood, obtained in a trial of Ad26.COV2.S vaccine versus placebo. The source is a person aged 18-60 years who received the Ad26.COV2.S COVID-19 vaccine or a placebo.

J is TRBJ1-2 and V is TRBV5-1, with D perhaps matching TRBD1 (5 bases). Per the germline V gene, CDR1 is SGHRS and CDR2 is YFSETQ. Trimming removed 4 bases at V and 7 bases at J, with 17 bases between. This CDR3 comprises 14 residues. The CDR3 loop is CASSPPGALSGYTF. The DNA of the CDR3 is TGCGCCAGCAGCCCTCCCGGGGCCCTCTCTGGCTACACCTTC. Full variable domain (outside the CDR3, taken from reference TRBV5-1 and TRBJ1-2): KAGVTQTPRYLIKTRGQQVTLSCSPISGHRSVSWYQQTPGQGLQFLFEYFSETQRNKGNFPGRFSGRQFSNSRSEMNVSTLELGDSALYLCASSPPGALSGYTFGSGTRLTVV.

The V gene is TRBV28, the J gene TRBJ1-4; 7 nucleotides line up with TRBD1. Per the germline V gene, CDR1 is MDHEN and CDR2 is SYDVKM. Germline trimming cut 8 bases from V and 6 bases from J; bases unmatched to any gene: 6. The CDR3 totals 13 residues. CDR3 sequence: CASQTGAYEKLFF. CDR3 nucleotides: TGTGCCAGCCAAACAGGGGCCTATGAAAAACTGTTTTTT.

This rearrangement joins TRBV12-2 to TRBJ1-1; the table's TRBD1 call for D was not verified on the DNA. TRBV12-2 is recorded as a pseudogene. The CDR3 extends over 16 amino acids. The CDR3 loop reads CASRLTFSPMNTEAFF. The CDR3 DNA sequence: TGTGCAAGTCGCTTAACGTTCAGTCCCATGAACACTGAAGCTTTCTTT.

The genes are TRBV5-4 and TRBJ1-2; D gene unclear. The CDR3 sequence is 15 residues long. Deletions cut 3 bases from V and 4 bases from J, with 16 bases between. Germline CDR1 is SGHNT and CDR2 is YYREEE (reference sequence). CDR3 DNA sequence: TGTGCCAGCAGCTCATCTGGGAGGCCCCTCTATGGCTACACCTTC. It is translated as CASSSSGRPLYGYTF.

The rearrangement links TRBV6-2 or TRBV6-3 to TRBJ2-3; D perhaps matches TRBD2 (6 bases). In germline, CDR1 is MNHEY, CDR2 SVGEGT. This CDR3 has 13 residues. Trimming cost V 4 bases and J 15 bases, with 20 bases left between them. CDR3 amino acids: CASSLSGGATPYF. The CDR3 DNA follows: TGTGCCAGCAGTTTGTCTGGAGGGGCGACTCCATATTTT.

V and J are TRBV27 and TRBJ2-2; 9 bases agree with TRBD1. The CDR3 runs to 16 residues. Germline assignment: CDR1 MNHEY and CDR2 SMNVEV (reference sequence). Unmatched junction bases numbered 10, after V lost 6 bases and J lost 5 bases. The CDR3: CASSSFRDRETGELFF. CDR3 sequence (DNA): TGTGCCAGCAGCTCCTTCCGGGACAGGGAAACCGGGGAGCTGTTTTTT.

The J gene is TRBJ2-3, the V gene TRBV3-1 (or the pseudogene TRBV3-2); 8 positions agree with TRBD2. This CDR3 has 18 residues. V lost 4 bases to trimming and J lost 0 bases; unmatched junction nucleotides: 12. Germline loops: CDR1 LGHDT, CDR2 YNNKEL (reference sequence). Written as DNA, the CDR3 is TGTGCCAGCAGCCCCGGGGTAGCGGGACCAAATAGCACAGATACGCAGTATTTT. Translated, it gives CASSPGVAGPNSTDTQYF.

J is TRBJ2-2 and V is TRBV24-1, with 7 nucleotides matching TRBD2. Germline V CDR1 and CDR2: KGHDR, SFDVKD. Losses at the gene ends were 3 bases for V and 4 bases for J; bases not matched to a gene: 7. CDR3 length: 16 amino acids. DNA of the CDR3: TGTGCCACCAGTGATACAGGTTCGGGAGGCACCGGGGAGCTGTTTTTT. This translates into CATSDTGSGGTGELFF.

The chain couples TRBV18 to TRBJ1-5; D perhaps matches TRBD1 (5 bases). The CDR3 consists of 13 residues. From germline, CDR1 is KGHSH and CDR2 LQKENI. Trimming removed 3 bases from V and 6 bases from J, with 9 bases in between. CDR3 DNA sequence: TGTGCCAGCTCACCCGGACAATCTCAGCCCCAGCATTTT. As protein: CASSPGQSQPQHF.

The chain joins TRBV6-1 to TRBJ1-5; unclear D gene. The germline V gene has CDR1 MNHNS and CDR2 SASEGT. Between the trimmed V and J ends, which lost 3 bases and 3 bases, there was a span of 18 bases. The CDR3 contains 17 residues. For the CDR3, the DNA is TGTGCCAGCAGTGAGGGAGTGTCTATGGGGATCAATCAGCCCCAGCATTTT. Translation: CASSEGVSMGINQPQHF.

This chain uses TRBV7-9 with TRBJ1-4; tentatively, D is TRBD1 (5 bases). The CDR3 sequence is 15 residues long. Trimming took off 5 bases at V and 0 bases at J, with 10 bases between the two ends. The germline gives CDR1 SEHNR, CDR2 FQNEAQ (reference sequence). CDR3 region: CASSSDRATNEKLFF. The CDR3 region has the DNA TGTGCCAGCAGCAGCGACAGAGCAACTAATGAAAAACTGTTTTTT.

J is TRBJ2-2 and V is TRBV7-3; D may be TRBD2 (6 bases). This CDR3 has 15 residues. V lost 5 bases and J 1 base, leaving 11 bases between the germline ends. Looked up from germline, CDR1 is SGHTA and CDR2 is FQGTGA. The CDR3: CASSIGTQNTGELFF. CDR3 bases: TGTGCCAGCAGCATAGGGACTCAGAACACCGGGGAGCTGTTTTTT.

CDR3 sequence (DNA): TGTGCCAGCAGTTACTCGTCTCGGACAGGGGGCACTGAAGCTTTCTTT. The encoded protein is CASSYSSRTGGTEAFF. The chain is built from TRBV6-6 and TRBJ1-1; TRBD1 matches at 10 bases. Per germline, CDR1 MNHNY and CDR2 SVGAGI (reference sequence). V lost 0 bases, J lost 4 bases, and 5 bases stayed unmatched. The CDR3 totals 16 residues.

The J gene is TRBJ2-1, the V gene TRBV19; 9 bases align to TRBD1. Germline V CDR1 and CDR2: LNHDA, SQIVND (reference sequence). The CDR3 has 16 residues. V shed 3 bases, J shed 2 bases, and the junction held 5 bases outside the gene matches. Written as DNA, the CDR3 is TGTGCCAGTAGTATGACGGACAGGGGAACCTACAATGAGCAGTTCTTC. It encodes CASSMTDRGTYNEQFF.

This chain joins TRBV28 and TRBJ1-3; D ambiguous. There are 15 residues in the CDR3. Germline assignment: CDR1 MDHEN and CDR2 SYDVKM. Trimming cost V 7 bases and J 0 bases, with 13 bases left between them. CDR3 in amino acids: CASTLGAFSGNTIYF. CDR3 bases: TGTGCCAGCACCTTAGGAGCGTTCTCTGGAAACACCATATATTTT.

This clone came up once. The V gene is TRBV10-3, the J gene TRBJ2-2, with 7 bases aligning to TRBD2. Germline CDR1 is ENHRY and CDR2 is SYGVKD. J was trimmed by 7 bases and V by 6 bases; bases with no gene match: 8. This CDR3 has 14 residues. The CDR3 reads CAIRTGTMNGELFF. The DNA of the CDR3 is TGTGCCATCAGGACCGGGACTATGAACGGGGAGCTGTTTTTT.

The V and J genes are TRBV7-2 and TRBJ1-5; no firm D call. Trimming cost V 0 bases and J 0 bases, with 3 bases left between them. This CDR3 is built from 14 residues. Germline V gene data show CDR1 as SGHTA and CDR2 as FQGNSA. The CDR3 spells CASSLANSNQPQHF. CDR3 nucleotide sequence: TGTGCCAGCAGCTTAGCAAATAGCAATCAGCCCCAGCATTTT.

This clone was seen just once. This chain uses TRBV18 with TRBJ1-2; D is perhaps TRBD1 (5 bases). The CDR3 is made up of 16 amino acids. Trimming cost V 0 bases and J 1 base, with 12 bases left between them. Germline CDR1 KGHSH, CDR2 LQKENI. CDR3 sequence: CASSPPDSLSNYGYTF. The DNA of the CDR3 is TGTGCCAGCTCACCACCTGACAGTTTAAGTAACTATGGCTACACCTTC.

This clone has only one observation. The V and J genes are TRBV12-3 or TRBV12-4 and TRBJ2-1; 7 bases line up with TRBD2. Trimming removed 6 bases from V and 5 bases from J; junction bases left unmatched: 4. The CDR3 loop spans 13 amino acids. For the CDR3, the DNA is TGTGCCAGCAGCCCCGGGACTAACAATGAGCAGTTCTTC. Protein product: CASSPGTNNEQFF.

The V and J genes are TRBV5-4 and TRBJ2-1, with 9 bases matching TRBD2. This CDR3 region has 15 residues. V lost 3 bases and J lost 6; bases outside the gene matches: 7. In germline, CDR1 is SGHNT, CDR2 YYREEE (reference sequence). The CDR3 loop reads CASSSNRGGGNEQFF. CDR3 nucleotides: TGTGCCAGCAGCTCTAACCGCGGGGGGGGCAATGAGCAGTTCTTC.

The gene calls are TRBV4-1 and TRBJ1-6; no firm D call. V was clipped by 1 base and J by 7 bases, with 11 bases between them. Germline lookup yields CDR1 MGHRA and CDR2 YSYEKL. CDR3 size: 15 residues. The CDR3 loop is CASSQAPWANSPLHF. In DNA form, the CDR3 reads TGCGCCAGCAGCCAAGCCCCGTGGGCCAATTCACCCCTCCACTTT.

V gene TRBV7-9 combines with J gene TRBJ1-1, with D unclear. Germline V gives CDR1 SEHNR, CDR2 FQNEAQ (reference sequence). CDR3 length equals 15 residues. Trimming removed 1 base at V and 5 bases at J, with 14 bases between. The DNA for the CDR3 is TGTGCCAGCAGCTTAGTCAAGCAGAAGTGGACTGAAGCTTTCTTT. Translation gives CASSLVKQKWTEAFF.

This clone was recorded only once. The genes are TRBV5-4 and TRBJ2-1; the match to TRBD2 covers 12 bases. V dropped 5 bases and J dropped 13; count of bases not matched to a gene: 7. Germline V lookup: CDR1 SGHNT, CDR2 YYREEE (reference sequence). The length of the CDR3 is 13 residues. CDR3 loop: CASRRTSGKGQFF. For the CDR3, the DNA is TGTGCCAGCAGGCGGACTAGCGGGAAGGGTCAGTTCTTC.

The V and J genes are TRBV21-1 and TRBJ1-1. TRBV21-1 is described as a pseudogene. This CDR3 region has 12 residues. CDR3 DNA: TGTGCCAGCTGGCGACTCAAAACTGAAGCTTTCTTT. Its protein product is CASWRLKTEAFF.

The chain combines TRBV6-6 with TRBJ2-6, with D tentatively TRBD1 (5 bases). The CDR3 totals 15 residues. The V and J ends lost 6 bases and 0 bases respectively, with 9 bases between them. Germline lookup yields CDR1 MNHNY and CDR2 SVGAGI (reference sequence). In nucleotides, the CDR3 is TGTGCCAGCAGCCTGACAGTCTCTGGGGCCAACGTCCTGACTTTC. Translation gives CASSLTVSGANVLTF.

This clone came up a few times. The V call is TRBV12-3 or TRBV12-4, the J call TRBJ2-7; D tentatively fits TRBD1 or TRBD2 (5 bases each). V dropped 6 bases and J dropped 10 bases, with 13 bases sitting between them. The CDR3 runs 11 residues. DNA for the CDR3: TGTGCCAGCAGACGACGGGACCACCAGTACTTC. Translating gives CASRRRDHQYF.

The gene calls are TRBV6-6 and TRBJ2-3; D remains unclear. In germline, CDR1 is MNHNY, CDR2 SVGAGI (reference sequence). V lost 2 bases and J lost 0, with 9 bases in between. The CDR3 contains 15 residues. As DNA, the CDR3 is TGTGCCAGCAGTTACGGGTTTAGTAGCACAGATACGCAGTATTTT. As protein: CASSYGFSSTDTQYF.

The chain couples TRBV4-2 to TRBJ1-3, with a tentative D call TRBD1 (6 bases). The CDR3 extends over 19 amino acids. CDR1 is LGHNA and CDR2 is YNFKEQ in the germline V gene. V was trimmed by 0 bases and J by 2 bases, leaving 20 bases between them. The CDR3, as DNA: TGTGCCAGCAGCCAAGATACTGGATACAGGGCCCTGGCTGGAAACACCATATATTTT. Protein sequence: CASSQDTGYRALAGNTIYF.

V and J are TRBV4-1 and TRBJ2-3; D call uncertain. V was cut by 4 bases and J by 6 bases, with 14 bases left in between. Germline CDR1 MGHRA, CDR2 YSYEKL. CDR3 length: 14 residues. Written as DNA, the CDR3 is TGCGCCAGCAGCCTCAAGACACCCTCGGATACGCAGTATTTT. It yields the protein CASSLKTPSDTQYF.

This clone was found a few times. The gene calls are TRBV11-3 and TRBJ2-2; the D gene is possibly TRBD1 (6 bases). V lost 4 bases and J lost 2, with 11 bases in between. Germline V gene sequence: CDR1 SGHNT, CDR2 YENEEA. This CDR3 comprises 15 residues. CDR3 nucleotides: TGTGCCAGCAGCTCCGACAGGCGCAACACCGGGGAGCTGTTTTTT. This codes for CASSSDRRNTGELFF.

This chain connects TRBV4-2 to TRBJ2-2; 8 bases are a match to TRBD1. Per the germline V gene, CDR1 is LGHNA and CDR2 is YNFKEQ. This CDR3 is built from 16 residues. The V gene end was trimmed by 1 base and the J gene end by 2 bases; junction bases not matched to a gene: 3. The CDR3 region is CASSQGGQANTGELFF. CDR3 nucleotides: TGTGCCAGCAGCCAAGGGGGACAGGCCAACACCGGGGAGCTGTTTTTT.